The present T cell receptor (beta chain) was sequenced within a study of blood T cells in healthy people across ages. A sample-barcoded 5' primer and a J-beta primer mix were used in a second PCR of about 6 to 11 cycles. One entry per CDR3 protein, called by TCRdb with MiXCR from the 5' RACE reads. The table shows 1.5 million to 2 million distinct CDR3 sequences, with around half occurring only once. V trimming: 3 bases; J trimming: 11 bases; junction bases outside the gene matches: 15. The CDR3 consists of 16 residues. Germline V CDR1 and CDR2: SNHLY, FYNNEI. The TCR originated in a woman between 40 and 55 years old in good health. Sequenced material: blood. The chain couples TRBV2 to TRBJ2-1, with 8 positions matching TRBD2. CDR3 in amino acids: CASSDPRLAIGDKQFF. For the CDR3, the DNA is TGTGCCAGCAGTGACCCTCGACTAGCGATCGGCGATAAGCAGTTCTTC.